Listed below are T cell receptor beta chains from one sample, sequenced in a study of response to subunit inactivated influenza vaccine. TCRdb re-called the RT-PCR reads with MiXCR, one entry per CDR3 protein. This repertoire shows approximately 520,000 distinct CDR3 sequences, about 25% found once; its top ten account for 1.9%. This specimen consisted of CD4+ T cells sorted from PBMCs, obtained 4 to 6 days after vaccination. Receptors were obtained from a man aged 45-65 years who received an inactivated influenza vaccine. CDR3s include the opening cysteine and the closing phenylalanine or tryptophan. A D gene is named only where the DNA matches it firmly. Rows may omit the clone size; those that give it use once, few, many or a size class.

cdr3_nt	cdr3_aa	clone_size	d_call	v_call	j_call
TGTGCCAGCAGCCAAGCCCTCCAGGGTTTGGGAACTGAGCAGTACTTC	CASSQALQGLGTEQYF	-	-	TRBV4-2	TRBJ2-7
TGTGCCAGCAGCCCCCAGGGGGACGAGCAGTACTTC	CASSPQGDEQYF	few	TRBD1	TRBV12-3/TRBV12-4	TRBJ2-7
TGCAGTGCTCACCAGACTAGCGGGACAGAGACCCAGTACTTC	CSAHQTSGTETQYF	few	TRBD2	TRBV20-1	TRBJ2-5
TGTGCCAGCAGCAAACCTAGGGATGGCTACACCTTC	CASSKPRDGYTF	once	-	TRBV11-2	TRBJ1-2
TGTGCCAGCAGCCATAGGACCTTGAACACTGAAGCTTTCTTT	CASSHRTLNTEAFF	few	-	TRBV3-1	TRBJ1-1
TGTGCCAGCAGCGCTAACCCGGGACGGTTTAATTCACCCCTCCACTTT	CASSANPGRFNSPLHF	-	-	TRBV7-9	TRBJ1-6
TGTGCCAGCAGTGAATCGGGGACAGTTAACACTGAAGCTTTCTTT	CASSESGTVNTEAFF	few	TRBD1	TRBV25-1	TRBJ1-1
TGTGCCAGCAGCTTAGGTCCGACTGGCTCGGATGAGCAGTTCTTC	CASSLGPTGSDEQFF	few	-	TRBV11-2	TRBJ2-1
TGTGCCACCAGCAGAGATAAGGGTAATCAGCCCCAGCATTTT	CATSRDKGNQPQHF	few	-	TRBV15	TRBJ1-5
TGCAGCGTTGTACTCCCCCAAGAGACCCAGTACTTC	CSVVLPQETQYF	-	-	TRBV29-1	TRBJ2-5
TGTGCCAGCAGCTTAGTGGAGCGTCCCAATGAGCAGTTCTTC	CASSLVERPNEQFF	-	-	TRBV11-2	TRBJ2-1
TGTGCCAGCAGTTCGGTGACCTACGAGCAGTACTTC	CASSSVTYEQYF	-	-	TRBV28	TRBJ2-7
TGTGCCAGCAGCCCGCGCGCTACTAGCTCCTACAATGAGCAGTTCTTC	CASSPRATSSYNEQFF	once	-	TRBV7-8	TRBJ2-1
TGCAGTGCTAGCAAGAGGCCGCAGTATTTT	CSASKRPQYF	few	-	TRBV20-1	TRBJ2-3
TGCGGCTCACTGCAGGGGGTCACTGAAGCTTTCTTT	CGSLQGVTEAFF	few	TRBD1	TRBV29-1	TRBJ1-1
TGCAGTGCTAATCTAGCGGGAGGTAACGAGCAGTACTTC	CSANLAGGNEQYF	few	TRBD2	TRBV20-1	TRBJ2-7